A single sample gave rise to the 18 T cell receptor beta chains below, sequenced in a study of blood T cell repertoires in COVID-19. TCRdb's table, derived via immunoSEQ multiplex PCR, lists solely in-frame clones and lacks some. The sample includes about 99,000 clones, 80% to 85% of them seen just once. The sample was peripheral blood. The source of these receptors is a man between 65 and 79 years old with active or convalescent COVID-19.

The chain recombines TRBV24-1 with TRBJ2-5, with 9 bases identical to TRBD1. This CDR3 has 15 residues. Germline V gives CDR1 KGHDR, CDR2 SFDVKD. J lost 4 bases, V lost 3 bases, and 5 bases had no gene match. DNA of the CDR3: TGTGCCACCAGTGATCACAGGACAGGGGTAGAGACCCAGTACTTC. Translating gives CATSDHRTGVETQYF.

This clone was observed a few times. The V gene is TRBV7-2, the J gene TRBJ1-2; the match to TRBD1 covers 11 bases. CDR1 and CDR2 (germline): SGHTA, FQGNSA. The CDR3 loop spans 15 amino acids. After removal of 5 bases from V and 8 bases from J, the junction contained 10 bases not matched to a gene. In nucleotides, the CDR3 is TGTGCCAGCAGCCCGAGGACAGGGGGCGCGGGAGGCTACACCTTC. Protein: CASSPRTGGAGGYTF. The full variable domain, in which reference TRBV7-2 and TRBJ1-2 provide the parts outside the CDR3, is GAGVSQSPSNKVTEKGKDVELRCDPISGHTALYWYRQSLGQGLEFLIYFQGNSAPDKSGLPSDRFSAERTGGSVSTLTIQRTQQEDSAVYLCASSPRTGGAGGYTFGSGTRLTVV.

The chain has TRBV2 and TRBJ1-4; tentatively, D is TRBD1 (5 bases). Germline V gives CDR1 SNHLY, CDR2 FYNNEI. Trimming removed 4 bases from V and 2 bases from J, with 14 bases in between. The CDR3 has 16 amino acids. The CDR3 loop is CASSGQGGQTNEKLFF. In DNA, the CDR3 is TGTGCCAGCAGTGGGCAGGGCGGCCAGACTAATGAAAAACTGTTTTTT.

This chain connects TRBV5-1 to TRBJ2-3, with D possibly matching TRBD2 (5 bases). The germline V and J ends were trimmed by 3 bases and 5 bases, with 10 bases remaining between them. The CDR3 has 13 residues. Germline lookup yields CDR1 SGHRS and CDR2 YFSETQ. The CDR3 region has the DNA TGCGCCAGCAGCTACCCAGGAGGAGATACGCAGTATTTT. Translating it yields CASSYPGGDTQYF.

This chain uses TRBV29-1 with TRBJ2-3, with 7 bases aligning to TRBD2. Germline loops: CDR1 SQVTM, CDR2 ANQGSEA. Germline trimming cut 5 bases from V and 8 bases from J; bases unmatched to any gene: 10. The CDR3 spans 13 residues. The CDR3 protein is CSVRGGGEGTQYF. For the CDR3, the DNA is TGCAGCGTTCGCGGGGGAGGAGAGGGTACGCAGTATTTT.

The V gene is TRBV18, the J gene TRBJ2-7; perhaps TRBD2 as D (6 bases). V was trimmed by 1 base and J by 6 bases, leaving 13 bases between them. Germline loops: CDR1 KGHSH, CDR2 LQKENI. There are 14 residues in the CDR3. The CDR3 bases are TGTGCCAGCTCACCACAGGAGGGGCTAGGCGAGCAGTACTTC. Its translation is CASSPQEGLGEQYF.

This chain links TRBV28 with TRBJ1-5, with D maybe TRBD1 (5 bases). The V end lost 3 bases, the J end lost 7 bases, and 16 bases lay between the germline ends. The CDR3 has 15 amino acids. Germline V gives CDR1 MDHEN, CDR2 SYDVKM. The CDR3 nucleotides read TGTGCCAGCAGTTTGGTCCAGGGTATATGGCAGCCCCAGCATTTT. Translated, it gives CASSLVQGIWQPQHF.

The chain carries TRBV28 and TRBJ2-3; possible D gene TRBD2, 5 bases. The CDR3 is 16 amino acids. Germline V gene data show CDR1 as MDHEN and CDR2 as SYDVKM. V was clipped by 8 bases and J by 5 bases, with 23 bases between them. The CDR3 bases are TGTGCCAGCGGTCCCTCTCGGGAACCATACTTAGATACGCAGTATTTT. It is translated as CASGPSREPYLDTQYF.

The rearrangement links TRBV28 to TRBJ1-1, with TRBD1 as a possible D gene (6 bases). The CDR3 runs to 14 residues. Trimming left V 4 bases short and J 5 bases short, with 14 bases between. In germline, CDR1 is MDHEN, CDR2 SYDVKM. The DNA for the CDR3 is TGTGCCAGCAGTTCGCGGGGGCGCCGGACTGAAGCTTTCTTT. The encoded protein is CASSSRGRRTEAFF.

The chain links TRBV5-1 to TRBJ1-1; D might be TRBD1 (6 bases). Germline CDR1 and CDR2: SGHRS and YFSETQ. V gave up 4 bases and J gave up 4 bases, with 14 bases separating them. The CDR3 covers 14 residues. CDR3 region: CASSSQGPATEAFF. The CDR3 DNA is TGCGCCAGCAGCAGCCAGGGGCCTGCCACTGAAGCTTTCTTT.

This chain joins TRBV18 and TRBJ1-1; the D is unclear. Germline CDR1 reads KGHSH; CDR2 reads LQKENI. The CDR3 contains 13 residues. Between the trimmed V and J ends, which lost 1 base and 1 base, there was a span of 4 bases. The CDR3 is CASSPRRNTEAFF. In nucleotides, the CDR3 is TGTGCCAGCTCACCACGGAGGAACACTGAAGCTTTCTTT. Looking up the rest from reference TRBV18 and TRBJ1-1 gives the full variable domain: NAGVMQNPRHLVRRRGQEARLRCSPMKGHSHVYWYRQLPEEGLKFMVYLQKENIIDESGMPKERFSAEFPKEGPSILRIQQVVRGDSAAYFCASSPRRNTEAFFGQGTRLTVV.

This chain uses TRBV5-4 with TRBJ1-4; 9 bases fit TRBD1. Germline CDR1 SGHNT, CDR2 YYREEE (reference sequence). This CDR3 is 14 amino acids long. V was clipped by 4 bases and J by 7 bases; unmatched bases: 5. The DNA for the CDR3 is TGTGCCAGCAGCCGACAGGGGGAAGGTGAAAAACTGTTTTTT. Amino acid sequence: CASSRQGEGEKLFF.

This clone occurred once. V gene TRBV11-2 combines with J gene TRBJ2-3, with 15 nucleotides matching TRBD2. CDR3 length: 19 residues. Germline loops: CDR1 SGHAT, CDR2 FQNNGV. Trimming cost V 4 bases and J 4 bases; bases outside gene matches: 12. In nucleotides, the CDR3 is TGTGCCAGCAGCTCTCCGGGACTAGCGGGGGGCTATAGGGCAGATACGCAGTATTTT. This sequence encodes CASSSPGLAGGYRADTQYF.

The CDR3 DNA is TGTGCCAGCAGTACCACAGGGGGTAGATCACCCCTCCACTTT. Amino acids: CASSTTGGRSPLHF. The V and J genes are TRBV7-3 and TRBJ1-6, with 8 positions matching TRBD1. V shed 6 bases and J 10 bases; nucleotides not matched to a gene: 8. The CDR3 sequence is 14 residues long. Germline CDR1 SGHTA, CDR2 FQGTGA.

The chain uses TRBV11-3 and TRBJ2-3; D possibly corresponds to TRBD1 (6 bases). The CDR3 runs 14 residues. In germline, CDR1 is SGHNT, CDR2 YENEEA. V shed 1 base and J shed 4 bases, with 9 bases lying between them. Written as DNA, the CDR3 is TGTGCCAGCAGCTTAGGGGGGCCGGCAGATACGCAGTATTTT. Translating it yields CASSLGGPADTQYF.

The rearrangement links TRBV2 to TRBJ1-6, with 9 nucleotides matching TRBD1. This CDR3 is built from 14 residues. The V and J ends lost 8 bases and 10 bases, in that order; junction bases with no gene match: 9. The germline V gene encodes CDR1 SNHLY and CDR2 FYNNEI. CDR3 loop: CASGGQGELSPLHF. CDR3 bases: TGTGCCAGCGGGGGACAGGGTGAGCTATCACCCCTCCACTTT.

The J gene is TRBJ1-4, the V gene TRBV2; 8 nucleotides align to TRBD1. CDR1 and CDR2 from the germline V gene are SNHLY and FYNNEI. V was clipped by 5 bases and J by 8 bases; unmatched bases: 7. CDR3 size: 14 residues. The CDR3 sequence: CASSRTGRGEKLFF. As DNA, the CDR3 is TGTGCCAGCAGTCGGACAGGGCGGGGAGAAAAACTGTTTTTT. Full variable domain (remainder filled in from reference TRBV2 and TRBJ1-4): EPEVTQTPSHQVTQMGQEVILRCVPISNHLYFYWYRQILGQKVEFLVSFYNNEISEKSEIFDDQFSVERPDGSNFTLKIRSTKLEDSAMYFCASSRTGRGEKLFFGSGTQLSVL.

With respect to this clone: Other DNA sequences in this specimen translate into the identical CDR3. The genes are TRBV3-1 (or the pseudogene TRBV3-2) and TRBJ2-7; 9 bases match TRBD2. Germline CDR1 LGHDT, CDR2 YNNKEL (reference sequence). The junction had 2 bases not matched to a gene; V was cut back by 4 bases and J by 1 base. This CDR3 has 14 amino acids. Written as DNA, the CDR3 is TGTGCCAGCAGCCTTAGCGGGGGTTCCTACGAGCAGTACTTC. This codes for CASSLSGGSYEQYF.